This T cell receptor beta chain was found in a study of cytomegalovirus exposure and HLA in healthy donors. Study as a whole: About 77 million unique TCRs from HLA-typed donors made up an early data release. General study points: A link between a missense DCLRE1C variant and TCR beta V- and J-gene trimming emerged from a later analysis.

The CDR3 totals 18 residues. CDR1 and CDR2 from the germline V gene are LGHNA and YNFKEQ. The trim removed 0 bases at V and 7 bases at J, leaving 10 bases unmatched. As for this clone: The antigen remains undetermined.

The PCR ran on 60 Vbeta and 13 Jbeta primers. Assay used: immunoSEQ multiplex PCR; TCRdb lists only in-frame clones, some missing. The sample lists 85,000 to 120,000 clones, roughly four fifths seen once, with 2.5% to 3% in the top ten. This sequence was found in a male donor in good health and CMV-seropositive. The gene calls are TRBV4-2 and TRBJ2-1; 12 nucleotides agree with TRBD2. Sequencing was performed on PBMCs. DNA of the CDR3: TGTGCCAGCAGCCAAGACCGGACTAGCGGGACAGGTAGGAATGAGCAGTTCTTC. The encoded protein is CASSQDRTSGTGRNEQFF.